A single sample gave rise to the 21 T cell receptor beta chains below, sequenced in a study of neurological immune-mediated disorders. MiXCR was run by TCRdb on the 5' RACE reads, yielding one entry per CDR3 protein. The sample yields 100,000 to 150,000 distinct CDR3 sequences, roughly 3.2% seen once. The sample taken for sequencing was PBMCs. These receptors all come from a woman aged 25 to 39 with multiple sclerosis.

This clonotype appeared a few times. This may stem from a read error, because a much larger clone lies one nucleotide away. The gene calls are TRBV5-1 and TRBJ2-3; tentatively, D is TRBD1 (7 bases). The CDR3 sequence is 12 residues long. Germline lookup yields CDR1 SGHRS and CDR2 YFSETQ. In DNA, the CDR3 is TGCGACAGCAGCTTGGGACGGGGGACAGAGTATTTT. Translation gives CDSSLGRGTEYF.

There are many counts of this clonotype. The V gene is TRBV5-6, the J gene TRBJ1-1; TRBD1 aligns across 7 bases. Looked up from germline, CDR1 is SGHDT and CDR2 is YYEEEE. CDR3 length: 14 amino acids. With 5 bases clipped from V and 0 bases from J, the junction kept 4 bases outside the gene matches. CDR3 nucleotide sequence: TGTGCCAGCAGGTTCGGGACAGTGAACACTGAAGCTTTCTTT. Translated: CASRFGTVNTEAFF.

This clonotype came up many times. The chain is built from TRBV20-1 and TRBJ2-7; perhaps TRBD2 as D (6 bases). V was shortened by 3 bases and J by 6 bases, with 15 bases between the two germline ends. The CDR3 has 13 residues. In germline, CDR1 is DFQATT, CDR2 SNEGSKA (reference sequence). The CDR3 nucleotides are TGCAGTGCTAGCGTATCGGCGACTAGCGAGCAGTACTTC. Amino acid sequence: CSASVSATSEQYF.

This clonotype was seen many times. This chain connects TRBV28 to TRBJ1-4; D gene unclear. Germline assignment: CDR1 MDHEN and CDR2 SYDVKM. Trimming stripped 6 bases from V and 8 bases from J, with 16 bases between. The CDR3 spans 14 residues. The CDR3 nucleotides are TGTGCCAGCAGCGAAGGGTTTGCGGAAGAAAAACTGTTTTTT. This translates into CASSEGFAEEKLFF.

The table lists this clonotype with many counts. This chain connects TRBV7-6 to TRBJ2-7; D might be TRBD2 (5 bases). The CDR3 sequence is 13 residues long. From germline, CDR1 is SGHVS and CDR2 FNYEAQ. Trimming took 0 bases from V and 7 from J, leaving 10 bases between them. In DNA form, the CDR3 reads TGTGCCAGCAGCTTAGCGGAGGTAGGGGAGCAGTACTTC. It encodes CASSLAEVGEQYF.

A word on this clonotype: This could be a read error, since a much larger clone is one nucleotide away. In DNA form, the CDR3 reads TGTGCCAGCAGCCGGGGTGTGACCAATTCCTACGAGCAGTACTTC. This codes for CASSRGVTNSYEQYF. The chain uses TRBV7-2 and TRBJ2-7; a possible D gene is TRBD2 (5 bases). Germline-derived CDR1 and CDR2 are SGHTA and FQGNSA. Trimming pared 5 bases from V and 1 base from J, leaving 15 bases between. The CDR3 is made up of 15 amino acids.

This clonotype occurred many times. The J gene is TRBJ1-2, the V gene TRBV7-2; D gene uncertain. Trimming pared 0 bases from V and 0 bases from J, leaving 17 bases between. The CDR3 length is 18 residues. Germline CDR1 reads SGHTA; CDR2 reads FQGNSA. This chain's CDR3 is CASSLALQAGIANYGYTF. CDR3 bases: TGTGCCAGCAGCTTAGCTTTACAAGCGGGGATTGCTAACTATGGCTACACCTTC.

This chain uses TRBV15 with TRBJ2-5, with TRBD2 matching 11 bases. Losses at the gene ends were 8 bases for V and 0 bases for J; bases not matched to a gene: 8. The CDR3 covers 16 residues. CDR1 and CDR2 (germline): LNHNV, YYDKDF (reference sequence). The CDR3 region has the DNA TGTGCCACCGCCCCGGGACTAGCGGCAAACCAAGAGACCCAGTACTTC. It encodes CATAPGLAANQETQYF.

There are many counts of this clonotype. The chain combines TRBV6-5 with TRBJ1-1, with no clear D. V gave up 8 bases and J gave up 2 bases, with 9 bases separating them. Germline V lookup: CDR1 MNHEY, CDR2 SVGAGI. The CDR3 is 12 residues long. CDR3 nucleotide sequence: TGTGCCAGCCACTCATCCAACACTGAAGCTTTCTTT. The encoded protein is CASHSSNTEAFF.

This clonotype has ten or more counts. This chain links TRBV6-5 with TRBJ2-5; 8 bases match TRBD2. CDR1 is MNHEY and CDR2 is SVGAGI in the germline V gene. The V segment lost 6 bases and the J segment 3 bases; nucleotides outside the gene matches: 3. The CDR3 extends over 13 amino acids. CDR3 sequence reads: CASSLLAEETQYF. DNA of the CDR3: TGTGCCAGCAGCCTACTAGCGGAAGAGACCCAGTACTTC.

This clonotype was observed at least ten times. J is TRBJ1-2 and V is TRBV6-5; TRBD1 might be the D (6 bases). The CDR3 loop spans 15 amino acids. Germline CDR1 reads MNHEY; CDR2 reads SVGAGI. V was trimmed by 0 bases and J by 5 bases, leaving 13 bases between them. CDR3 nucleotide sequence: TGTGCCAGCAGTTACTCGATAGGGGGATTGTATGGCTACACCTTC. This translates into CASSYSIGGLYGYTF.

This clonotype was observed many times. The chain employs TRBV6-1 and TRBJ1-1, with D perhaps matching TRBD1 (6 bases). Trimming took off 3 bases at V and 6 bases at J, with 17 bases between the two ends. The germline gives CDR1 MNHNS, CDR2 SASEGT. This CDR3 is built from 15 residues. In DNA, the CDR3 is TGTGCCAGCAGTGAGGCGGTGGGGGCAGGCGCTGAAGCTTTCTTT. Its protein product is CASSEAVGAGAEAFF.

With regard to this clonotype: A clone one base away is much larger, so this may be a read error. The chain carries TRBV2 and TRBJ2-7, with 7 positions matching TRBD1. V dropped 8 bases and J dropped 4; count of bases not matched to a gene: 8. The germline CDR1 and CDR2 sequences are SNHLY and FYNNEI. This CDR3 spans 13 amino acids. In DNA form, the CDR3 reads TGTGCCAGCGACGACACAGGGGAATACGAGCAGTACTTC. Translation: CASDDTGEYEQYF.

At least ten counts were recorded for this clonotype. The chain employs TRBV4-1 and TRBJ2-7; 7 bases line up with TRBD1. This CDR3 spans 17 amino acids. The germline V gene encodes CDR1 MGHRA and CDR2 YSYEKL. The V segment lost 2 bases and the J segment 4 bases; nucleotides outside the gene matches: 14. CDR3 amino acids: CASSQPGQRNGIYEQYF. Written as DNA, the CDR3 is TGCGCCAGCAGCCAACCGGGACAGAGAAACGGGATATACGAGCAGTACTTC.

This clonotype was counted at least ten times. The rearrangement links TRBV30 to TRBJ1-2; 7 positions agree with TRBD1. With 2 bases clipped from V and 2 bases from J, the junction kept 5 bases outside the gene matches. The germline gives CDR1 GTSNPN, CDR2 SVGIG (reference sequence). This CDR3 has 14 amino acids. CDR3 coding DNA: TGTGCCTGGAGTCAACCAGGGGGAAACTATGGCTACACCTTC. Protein: CAWSQPGGNYGYTF.

This clonotype was seen a handful of times. The CDR3 loop is CSAINRDLAKNIQYF. DNA for the CDR3: TGCAGTGCTATCAACCGGGACCTAGCCAAAAACATTCAGTACTTC. The chain couples TRBV20-1 to TRBJ2-4; the D gene could be TRBD1 or TRBD2 (5 bases each). Germline-derived CDR1 and CDR2 are DFQATT and SNEGSKA (reference sequence). This CDR3 contains 15 residues. V was pared by 4 bases and J by 0 bases, with 13 bases between.

This clonotype has ten or more counts. The rearrangement joins TRBV24-1 to TRBJ2-5, with D uncertain. The length of the CDR3 is 15 residues. The V gene lost 3 bases and the J gene lost 0 bases, with 10 bases spanning the gap. The germline gives CDR1 KGHDR, CDR2 SFDVKD. The CDR3 region is CATSDPQEYQETQYF. CDR3 in DNA: TGTGCCACCAGTGATCCCCAGGAATACCAAGAGACCCAGTACTTC.

This clonotype showed up many times. The chain recombines TRBV7-2 with TRBJ2-3; 10 bases map to TRBD2. The V gene end was trimmed by 3 bases and the J gene end by 1 base; junction bases not matched to a gene: 10. The CDR3 runs 18 residues. Germline-derived CDR1 and CDR2 are SGHTA and FQGNSA. The CDR3 spells CASSFKLAGEGGTDTQYF. The DNA of the CDR3 is TGTGCCAGCAGCTTTAAGCTAGCGGGGGAAGGGGGCACAGATACGCAGTATTTT.

Many counts were recorded for this clonotype. V usage is TRBV7-8 and J usage is TRBJ1-2, with D uncertain. The CDR3 is made up of 14 amino acids. V lost 4 bases, J lost 4 bases, and 13 bases lay in between. Germline values: CDR1 SGHVS, CDR2 FQNEAQ. In DNA, the CDR3 is TGTGCCAGCAGCTCCAGGACGGGGAGCTATGGCTACACCTTC. This codes for CASSSRTGSYGYTF.

This clonotype was seen at least ten times. The rearrangement uses TRBV15 and TRBJ1-6; D remains unclear. The germline V gene has CDR1 LNHNV and CDR2 YYDKDF (reference sequence). The CDR3 has 14 amino acids. Trimming removed 3 bases from V and 8 bases from J, with 11 bases in between. In DNA form, the CDR3 reads TGTGCCACCAGCAGGGATAACGGCGATTCACCCCTCCACTTT. Its translation: CATSRDNGDSPLHF.

This clonotype was observed many times. V usage is TRBV20-1 and J usage is TRBJ1-2; D gene ambiguous. V shed 6 bases and J shed 3 bases, with 5 bases lying between them. The CDR3 totals 10 residues. The germline CDR1 and CDR2 sequences are DFQATT and SNEGSKA (reference sequence). As DNA, the CDR3 is TGCAGTGCCGGGTACTATGGCTACACCTTC. Amino acid sequence: CSAGYYGYTF.